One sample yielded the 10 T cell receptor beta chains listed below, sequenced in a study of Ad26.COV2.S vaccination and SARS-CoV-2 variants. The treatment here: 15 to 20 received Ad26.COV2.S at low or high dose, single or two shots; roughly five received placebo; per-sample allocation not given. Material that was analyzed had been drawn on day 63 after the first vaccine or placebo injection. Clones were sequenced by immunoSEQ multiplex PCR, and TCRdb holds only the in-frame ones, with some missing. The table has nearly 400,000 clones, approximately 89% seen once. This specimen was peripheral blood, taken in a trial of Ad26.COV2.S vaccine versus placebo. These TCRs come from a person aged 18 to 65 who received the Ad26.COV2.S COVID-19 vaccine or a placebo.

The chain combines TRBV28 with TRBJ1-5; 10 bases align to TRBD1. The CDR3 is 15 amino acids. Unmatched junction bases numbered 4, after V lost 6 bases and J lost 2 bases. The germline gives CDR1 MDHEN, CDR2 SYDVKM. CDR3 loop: CASSPGTGGNQPQHF. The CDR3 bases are TGTGCCAGCAGCCCTGGGACAGGGGGCAATCAGCCCCAGCATTTT.

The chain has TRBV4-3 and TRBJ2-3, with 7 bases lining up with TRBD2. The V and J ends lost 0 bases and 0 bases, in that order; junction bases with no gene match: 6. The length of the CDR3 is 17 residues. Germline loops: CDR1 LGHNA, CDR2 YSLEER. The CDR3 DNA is TGCGCCAGCAGCCAAGACCTCCTAGCGGCTAGCACAGATACGCAGTATTTT. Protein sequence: CASSQDLLAASTDTQYF.

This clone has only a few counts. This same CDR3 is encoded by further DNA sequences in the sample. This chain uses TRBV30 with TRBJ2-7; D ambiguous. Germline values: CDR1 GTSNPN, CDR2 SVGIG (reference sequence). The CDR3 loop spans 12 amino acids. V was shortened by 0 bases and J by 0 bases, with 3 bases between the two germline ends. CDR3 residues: CAWSVTSYEQYF. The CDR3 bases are TGTGCCTGGAGTGTGACCTCCTACGAGCAGTACTTC.

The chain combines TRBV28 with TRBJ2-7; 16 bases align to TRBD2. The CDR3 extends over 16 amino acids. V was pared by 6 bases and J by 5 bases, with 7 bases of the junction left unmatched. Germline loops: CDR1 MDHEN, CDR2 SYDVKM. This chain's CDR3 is CASSRGTSGRANEQYF. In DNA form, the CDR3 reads TGTGCCAGCAGCCGAGGGACTAGCGGGAGGGCAAACGAGCAGTACTTC. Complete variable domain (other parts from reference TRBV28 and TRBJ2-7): DVKVTQSSRYLVKRTGEKVFLECVQDMDHENMFWYRQDPGLGLRLIYFSYDVKMKEKGDIPEGYSVSREKKERFSLILESASTNQTSMYLCASSRGTSGRANEQYFGPGTRLTVT.

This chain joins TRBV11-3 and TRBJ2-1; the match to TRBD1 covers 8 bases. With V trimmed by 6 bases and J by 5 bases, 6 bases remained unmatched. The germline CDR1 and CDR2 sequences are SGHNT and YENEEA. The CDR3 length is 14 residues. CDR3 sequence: CASRQDRGNNEQFF. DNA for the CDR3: TGTGCCAGCAGACAAGACAGGGGTAACAATGAGCAGTTCTTC.

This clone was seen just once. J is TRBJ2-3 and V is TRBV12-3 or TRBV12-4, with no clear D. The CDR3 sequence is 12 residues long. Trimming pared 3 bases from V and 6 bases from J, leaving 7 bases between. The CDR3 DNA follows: TGTGCCAGCAGTTTTTCTGTGGATACGCAGTATTTT. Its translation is CASSFSVDTQYF.

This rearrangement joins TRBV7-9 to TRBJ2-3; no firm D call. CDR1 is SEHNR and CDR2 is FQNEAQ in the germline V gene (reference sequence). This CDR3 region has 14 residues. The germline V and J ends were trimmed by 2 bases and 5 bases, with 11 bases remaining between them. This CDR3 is CASSLKSGGDTQYF. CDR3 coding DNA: TGTGCCAGCAGCTTAAAGAGTGGCGGAGATACGCAGTATTTT.

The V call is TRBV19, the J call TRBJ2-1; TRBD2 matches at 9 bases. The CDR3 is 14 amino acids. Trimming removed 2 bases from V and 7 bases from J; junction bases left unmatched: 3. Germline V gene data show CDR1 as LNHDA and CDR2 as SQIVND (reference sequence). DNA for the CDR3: TGTGCCAGTAGTATACTGAGCGGGAGGAATGAGCAGTTCTTC. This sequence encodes CASSILSGRNEQFF.

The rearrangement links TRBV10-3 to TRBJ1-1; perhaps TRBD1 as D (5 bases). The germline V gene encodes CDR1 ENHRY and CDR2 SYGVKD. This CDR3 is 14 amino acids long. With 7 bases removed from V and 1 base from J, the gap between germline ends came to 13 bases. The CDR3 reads CAITGRRENTEAFF. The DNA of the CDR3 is TGTGCCATCACAGGGAGGAGGGAGAACACTGAAGCTTTCTTT.

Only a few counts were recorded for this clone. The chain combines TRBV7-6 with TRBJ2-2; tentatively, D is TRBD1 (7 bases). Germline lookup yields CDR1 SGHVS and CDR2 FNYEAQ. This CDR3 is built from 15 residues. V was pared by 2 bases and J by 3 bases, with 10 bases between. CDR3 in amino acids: CASSLQGGDTGELFF. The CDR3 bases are TGTGCCAGCAGCTTACAGGGGGGCGACACCGGGGAGCTGTTTTTT.